A selection of T cell receptor beta chains follows, all from one sample in a study of cytomegalovirus exposure and HLA in healthy donors. Method: immunoSEQ multiplex PCR; TCRdb's copy keeps in-frame clones and lacks some. The sample has more than 60,000 clones, 60% to 80% seen once; the top ten hold 4% to 5.5%. The specimen was PBMCs. The origin of the receptors is a male donor in good health and CMV-seropositive. Each CDR3 is given with its conserved first and last residue. The order of the fields is clone size, D gene, V gene, J gene, CDR3 DNA, CDR3 protein. D genes are given only for firm matches. Not every row has a clone size; where given, it reads once, few, many or a size class.

NA	NA	TRBV30	TRBJ1-2	TGTGCCTGGAGTGTAAGGTCAGGATTTAACTATGGCTACACCTTC	CAWSVRSGFNYGYTF
NA	NA	TRBV6-5	TRBJ2-1	TGTGCCAGCAGTGCCCCGCCAGGGCTATACAATGAGCAGTTCTTC	CASSAPPGLYNEQFF
NA	NA	TRBV15	TRBJ2-3	TGTGCCACCAGCAAAAATAGGAGCCCGACGGGCACAGATACGCAGTATTTT	CATSKNRSPTGTDTQYF
few	TRBD1	TRBV29-1	TRBJ1-2	TGCAGCGTTGATTCACCCGGGACAGATAACTATGGCTACACCTTC	CSVDSPGTDNYGYTF
NA	NA	TRBV5-1	TRBJ1-5	TGCGCCAGCAGCTTGGGAGGCGTGGGCAATCAGCCCCAGCATTTT	CASSLGGVGNQPQHF
NA	NA	TRBV7-9	TRBJ1-1	TGTGCCAGCAGCCCCTCCGGGGGTTGGGACACTGAAGCTTTCTTT	CASSPSGGWDTEAFF
NA	NA	TRBV20-1	TRBJ1-2	TGCAGTGTAGACAGCTATGGCTACACCTTC	CSVDSYGYTF
NA	NA	TRBV28	TRBJ1-5	TGTGCCAGCAGTTATCTTCCCGGGAATCAGCCCCAGCATTTT	CASSYLPGNQPQHF
NA	TRBD1	TRBV7-3	TRBJ2-5	TGTGCCAGCAGCCGAGGACAGGGAGAGACCCAGTACTTC	CASSRGQGETQYF
few	NA	TRBV5-1	TRBJ1-6	TGCGCCAGCAGCTGGGGGGATCATAATTCACCCCTCCACTTT	CASSWGDHNSPLHF
NA	NA	TRBV9	TRBJ2-5	TGTGCCAGCAGCGTAGGGGTGGGGGGAAGGGAGACCCAGTACTTC	CASSVGVGGRETQYF
NA	NA	TRBV7-2	TRBJ1-1	TGTGCCAGCAGCTTAAAGGCGGCCAGATTGGACACTGAAGCTTTCTTT	CASSLKAARLDTEAFF
NA	TRBD1	TRBV27	TRBJ1-6	TGTGCCAGCAGTTTATCACAGGGGCCTAGCTCCTATAATTCACCCCTCCACTTT	CASSLSQGPSSYNSPLHF
NA	NA	TRBV4-2	TRBJ1-3	TGTGCCAGCAGCCAAGTAAGCCGAGGGGGGGTTGGAGGTCCTGGAAACACCATATATTTT	CASSQVSRGGVGGPGNTIYF
NA	TRBD1	TRBV7-2	TRBJ1-1	TGTGCCAGCAGAGAGACAGGGGTCCCTTACACTGAAGCTTTCTTT	CASRETGVPYTEAFF